Sequencing of this T cell receptor (beta chain) was carried out in a study of CD8 T cells in Susac syndrome. Study information: At the time of blood draw, patients with Susac syndrome were therapy-naive, receiving corticosteroids, or receiving intravenous immunoglobulin alone.

Germline CDR1 and CDR2: LNHDA and SQIVND (reference sequence). The CDR3 extends over 19 amino acids. J gave up 0 bases and V 2 bases, and 7 bases lay outside the gene matches. General observations from the study: Clonal expansion was absent from the CD4+ T cell repertoires in Susac syndrome.

The table lists this clonotype with a count of one. The antigen remains unidentified. A quantity of roughly 0.5 to 1 ug RNA underwent reverse transcription using random hexamers. Amplification of TCR beta CDR3 by immunoSEQ multiplex PCR spanned 54 Vbeta and 13 Jbeta. MiXCR, run by TCRdb on the immunoSEQ multiplex PCR reads, gives a single entry per CDR3 protein. The sample lists some 240,000 distinct CDR3 sequences, 90% to 96% occurring once. TEMRA cells were FACS-enriched and CD8+ and CD4+ T cells negatively isolated. Sequencing was performed on CD4+ T cells from PBMCs. The chain links TRBV19 to TRBJ2-1; TRBD2 agrees at 13 bases. This TCR derives from a human donor with Susac syndrome. For the CDR3, the DNA is TGTGCCAGTAGTATAACCGGACTAGCGGGGGCGAGCTCCTACAATGAGCAGTTCTTC. Its translation is CASSITGLAGASSYNEQFF.